A single sample gave rise to the 21 T cell receptor beta chains below, sequenced in a study of T cells after yellow fever vaccination (dated by TCRdb to between 2018 and 2021). The treatment or condition label, read with the paper, signifies: live attenuated yellow fever vaccine strain. The library was generated by 5' RACE. Sequencing took place on an Illumina NovaSeq 6000. TCRdb handled the public reads itself, with Q25 trimming in fastp and clone calling in MiXCR, and kept productive beta chains. All rows with the same CDR3 protein become a single entry with the most common DNA and genes. A total of some 300,000 distinct CDR3 sequences appear in this sample, 7.5% to 9.5% of them only once. Of the sample, 3% to 4% is held by the ten largest clones. Sequencing used CD4+ T cells sorted from PBMCs, obtained 5 days after the yellow fever booster vaccination. The receptor source for this set is a man between 18 and 35 years old who received the YFV17D yellow fever vaccine.

The J gene is TRBJ1-2, the V gene TRBV30, with TRBD1 matching over 7 bases. After removal of 2 bases from V and 4 bases from J, the junction contained 7 bases not matched to a gene. The CDR3 has 14 amino acids. Per the germline V gene, CDR1 is GTSNPN and CDR2 is SVGIG (reference sequence). CDR3 DNA sequence: TGTGCCTGGAGTTTCCAGGGGGTAATCTATGGCTACACCTTC. Translated, it gives CAWSFQGVIYGYTF. Together with reference TRBV30 and TRBJ1-2, the CDR3 gives the full variable domain: SQTIHQWPATLVQPVGSPLSLECTVEGTSNPNLYWYRQAAGRGLQLLFYSVGIGQISSEVPQNLSASRPQDRQFILSSKKLLLSDSGFYLCAWSFQGVIYGYTFGSGTRLTVV.

This clonotype was observed a few times. The CDR3, as DNA: TGTGCCAGCAGCCTGCGGACTAGCGGGGGACTAAATGAGCAGTTCTTC. It is translated as CASSLRTSGGLNEQFF. The rearrangement joins TRBV7-2 to TRBJ2-1, with 13 bases aligning to TRBD2. Trimming at V came to 5 bases and at J to 7 bases, leaving 8 bases not matched to a gene. The CDR3 has 16 residues. Per germline, CDR1 SGHTA and CDR2 FQGNSA. Full variable domain (remainder filled in from reference TRBV7-2 and TRBJ2-1): GAGVSQSPSNKVTEKGKDVELRCDPISGHTALYWYRQSLGQGLEFLIYFQGNSAPDKSGLPSDRFSAERTGGSVSTLTIQRTQQEDSAVYLCASSLRTSGGLNEQFFGPGTRLTVL.

This clonotype has ten or more counts. V usage is TRBV29-1 and J usage is TRBJ2-5, with D possibly matching TRBD2 (7 bases). CDR3 length equals 12 residues. V was pared by 6 bases and J by 6 bases, with 14 bases between. Per the germline V gene, CDR1 is SQVTM and CDR2 is ANQGSEA. For the CDR3, the DNA is TGCAGCGTAGGAGGGGGGGCGAAGACCCAGTACTTC. Translation gives CSVGGGAKTQYF.

A few counts support this clonotype. The chain uses TRBV3-1 and TRBJ2-5, with 12 bases aligning to TRBD2. Germline values: CDR1 LGHDT, CDR2 YNNKEL (reference sequence). J lost 7 bases, V lost 4 bases, and 7 bases had no gene match. This CDR3 is built from 15 residues. The CDR3: CASSPSGGARVTQYF. The CDR3 nucleotides read TGTGCCAGCAGCCCTAGCGGGGGGGCCCGGGTGACCCAGTACTTC.

The V gene is TRBV7-6, the J gene TRBJ1-5, with D perhaps TRBD1 (5 bases). Trimming removed 2 bases from V and 6 bases from J, with 14 bases in between. CDR1 SGHVS and CDR2 FNYEAQ come from the germline V gene. The CDR3 runs to 15 residues. In DNA, the CDR3 is TGTGCCAGCAGCTTATCGGCAGGGACGTCTCAGCCCCAGCATTTT. This encodes CASSLSAGTSQPQHF.

This clonotype was recorded many times. The chain couples TRBV4-3 to TRBJ2-3, with a possible D match to TRBD2 (6 bases). Trimming pared 4 bases from V and 4 bases from J, leaving 18 bases between. Germline-derived CDR1 and CDR2 are LGHNA and YSLEER. This CDR3 has 16 residues. The CDR3 region has the DNA TGCGCCAGCAGCCTGGGGGGACGCAACAAAGCAGATACGCAGTATTTT. Amino acids: CASSLGGRNKADTQYF.

This clonotype showed up many times. This rearrangement joins TRBV18 to TRBJ2-5, with TRBD2 identical over 8 bases. Germline V lookup: CDR1 KGHSH, CDR2 LQKENI. V lost 6 bases and J lost 3; bases outside the gene matches: 9. CDR3 size: 15 residues. CDR3 protein: CASSPRRGAEETQYF. CDR3 nucleotide sequence: TGTGCCAGCTCCCCGAGGCGGGGGGCCGAAGAGACCCAGTACTTC. The full variable domain, in which reference TRBV18 and TRBJ2-5 provide the parts outside the CDR3, is NAGVMQNPRHLVRRRGQEARLRCSPMKGHSHVYWYRQLPEEGLKFMVYLQKENIIDESGMPKERFSAEFPKEGPSILRIQQVVRGDSAAYFCASSPRRGAEETQYFGPGTRLLVL.

This clonotype has just a few counts. The gene calls are TRBV20-1 and TRBJ2-5, with D possibly TRBD2 on 7 matching bases. V was trimmed by 6 bases and J by 5 bases, leaving 19 bases between them. CDR3 size: 14 residues. The germline CDR1 and CDR2 sequences are DFQATT and SNEGSKA (reference sequence). The CDR3 sequence is CSAQTRGAWETQYF. The CDR3 bases are TGCAGTGCACAGACTCGGGGGGCCTGGGAGACCCAGTACTTC.

Ten or more counts support this clonotype. CDR3 loop: CSARGGGGTNSNQPQHF. Here the CDR3 DNA reads TGCAGTGCTAGAGGAGGGGGGGGGACGAATAGCAATCAGCCCCAGCATTTT. The chain joins TRBV20-1 to TRBJ1-5; tentative D call: TRBD1 (6 bases). The CDR3 runs 17 residues. The V and J ends lost 1 base and 0 bases respectively, with 16 bases between them. Germline values: CDR1 DFQATT, CDR2 SNEGSKA (reference sequence).

This clonotype has a handful of counts. The chain links TRBV6-1 to TRBJ1-1; possible D gene TRBD1, 5 bases. The ends were cut back, 0 bases at V and 1 base at J, with 9 bases in the middle. The CDR3 loop spans 15 amino acids. Germline CDR1 reads MNHNS; CDR2 reads SASEGT. The CDR3 region is CASSEAPGSNTEAFF. CDR3 DNA sequence: TGTGCCAGCAGTGAAGCGCCAGGGTCGAACACTGAAGCTTTCTTT.

This clonotype has just a few counts. V gene TRBV12-5 combines with J gene TRBJ2-7, with 10 bases matching TRBD1. This CDR3 region has 13 residues. The V and J ends lost 8 bases and 5 bases, in that order; junction bases with no gene match: 6. Germline V gene lookup returns CDR1 LGHNT and CDR2 FRNRAP. The CDR3 reads CASTGTGVNEQYF. In DNA form, the CDR3 reads TGTGCTAGTACTGGGACAGGGGTTAACGAGCAGTACTTC.

This clonotype was seen more than once but under ten times. CDR3 bases: TGTGCCAGCAGTCAGAGCTCTGGGGCCAACGTCCTGACTTTC. Translating it yields CASSQSSGANVLTF. The rearrangement links TRBV2 to TRBJ2-6, with unresolved D. CDR1 and CDR2 from the germline V gene are SNHLY and FYNNEI. The CDR3 runs to 14 residues. Trimming left V 5 bases short and J 0 bases short, with 5 bases between.

This clonotype showed up just a few times. This sequence joins TRBV10-3 and TRBJ2-2; 10 bases agree with TRBD2. With 3 bases clipped from V and 1 base from J, the junction kept 2 bases outside the gene matches. The CDR3 runs 16 residues. Per germline, CDR1 ENHRY and CDR2 SYGVKD. In nucleotides, the CDR3 is TGTGCCATCAGTGACCGGACTAGCGGGAACACCGGGGAGCTGTTTTTT. It specifies CAISDRTSGNTGELFF.

This clonotype was seen ten or more times. The genes are TRBV15 and TRBJ1-1; D gene ambiguous. The CDR3 extends over 18 amino acids. Germline CDR1 and CDR2: LNHNV and YYDKDF (reference sequence). V lost 0 bases and J lost 0, with 17 bases in between. The CDR3 sequence is CATSRDLVFTAMNTEAFF. The CDR3 DNA is TGTGCCACCAGCAGAGATCTTGTCTTTACAGCCATGAACACTGAAGCTTTCTTT.

This clonotype was recorded a few times. This chain links TRBV23-1 with TRBJ2-3; D is uncertain. TRBV23-1 belongs to the ORF category, with a function that is uncertain. Trimming took 0 bases from V and 4 from J, leaving 20 bases between them. This CDR3 is 18 amino acids long. As DNA, the CDR3 is TGCGCCAGCAGTCAATCATTAAACTCGAACAGAACGCCAGATACGCAGTATTTT. The encoded protein is CASSQSLNSNRTPDTQYF.

The chain uses TRBV20-1 and TRBJ1-5; D might be TRBD1 (5 bases). The CDR3 is 12 amino acids. V gave up 3 bases and J gave up 6 bases, with 9 bases separating them. Germline CDR1 reads DFQATT; CDR2 reads SNEGSKA (reference sequence). CDR3 DNA sequence: TGCAGTGCTAGGAGTGGGGGTCAGCCCCAGCATTTT. Its protein is CSARSGGQPQHF.

This clonotype came up a few times. The V gene is TRBV6-5, the J gene TRBJ2-7; the D is unclear. Looked up from germline, CDR1 is MNHEY and CDR2 is SVGAGI. CDR3 length equals 11 residues. Trimming took 5 bases from V and 5 from J, leaving 7 bases between them. DNA for the CDR3: TGTGCCAGCAGTAGTGGGAACGAGCAGTACGTC. This gives the protein CASSSGNEQYV.

This clonotype was seen a handful of times. The rearrangement joins TRBV5-4 to TRBJ2-1; 9 bases map to TRBD2. Trimming took 5 bases from V and 8 from J; bases not matched to a gene: 14. The CDR3 consists of 16 residues. Germline V lookup: CDR1 SGHNT, CDR2 YYREEE (reference sequence). CDR3 sequence (DNA): TGTGCCAGCAGGCAGAGGGCGGGGGGGCCGTTGGATGAGCAGTTCTTC. Its protein product is CASRQRAGGPLDEQFF.

This clonotype was detected a few times. This chain connects TRBV4-1 to TRBJ1-6; the D gene is possibly TRBD1 (6 bases). Deletions cut 3 bases from V and 4 bases from J, with 10 bases between. This CDR3 contains 15 residues. CDR1 MGHRA and CDR2 YSYEKL come from the germline V gene. The CDR3 DNA sequence: TGCGCCAGCAGCCAGGAGGGACATTATAATTCACCCCTCCACTTT. Translating it yields CASSQEGHYNSPLHF.

V is TRBV4-2 and J is TRBJ2-1; D may be TRBD1 or TRBD2 (5 bases each). CDR1 is LGHNA and CDR2 is YNFKEQ in the germline V gene. This CDR3 spans 14 amino acids. Trimming stripped 2 bases from V and 5 bases from J, with 10 bases between. CDR3 in DNA: TGTGCCAGCAGCCAAATCGGGACGAACAATGAGCAGTTCTTC. Its translation: CASSQIGTNNEQFF.

This clonotype was detected a few times. The chain couples TRBV5-1 to TRBJ2-3; 8 nucleotides line up with TRBD2. The germline CDR1 and CDR2 sequences are SGHRS and YFSETQ. After removal of 0 bases from V and 4 bases from J, the junction contained 1 base not matched to a gene. The CDR3 contains 14 residues. In nucleotides, the CDR3 is TGCGCCAGCAGCTTGGCCGGGAGGGCAGATACGCAGTATTTT. This sequence encodes CASSLAGRADTQYF.